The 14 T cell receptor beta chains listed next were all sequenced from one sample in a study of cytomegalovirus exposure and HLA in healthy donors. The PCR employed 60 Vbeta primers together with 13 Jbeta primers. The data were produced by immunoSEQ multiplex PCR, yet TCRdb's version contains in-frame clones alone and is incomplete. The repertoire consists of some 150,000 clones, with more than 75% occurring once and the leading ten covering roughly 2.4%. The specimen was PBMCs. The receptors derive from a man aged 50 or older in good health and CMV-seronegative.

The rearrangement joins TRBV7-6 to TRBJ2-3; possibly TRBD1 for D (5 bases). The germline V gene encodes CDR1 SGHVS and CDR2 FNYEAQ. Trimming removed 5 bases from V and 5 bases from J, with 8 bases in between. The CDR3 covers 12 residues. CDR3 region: CASSPQGDTQYF. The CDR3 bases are TGTGCCAGCAGCCCTCAGGGAGATACGCAGTATTTT.

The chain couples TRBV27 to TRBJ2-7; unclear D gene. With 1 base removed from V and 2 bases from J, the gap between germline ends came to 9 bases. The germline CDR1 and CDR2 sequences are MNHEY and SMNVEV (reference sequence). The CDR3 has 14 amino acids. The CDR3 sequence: CASSLFPEAYEQYF. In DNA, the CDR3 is TGTGCCAGCAGTTTATTCCCAGAAGCCTACGAGCAGTACTTC.

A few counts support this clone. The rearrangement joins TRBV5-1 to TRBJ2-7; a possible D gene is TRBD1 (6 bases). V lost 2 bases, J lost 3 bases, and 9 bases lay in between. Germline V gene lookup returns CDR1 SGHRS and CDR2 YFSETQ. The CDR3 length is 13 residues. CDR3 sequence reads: CASSLDRNYEQYF. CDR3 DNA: TGCGCCAGCAGCTTAGACAGGAACTACGAGCAGTACTTC.

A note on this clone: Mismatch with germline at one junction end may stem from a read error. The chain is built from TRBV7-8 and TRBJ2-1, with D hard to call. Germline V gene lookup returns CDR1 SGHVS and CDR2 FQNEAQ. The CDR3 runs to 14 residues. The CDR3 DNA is TGTGCCAGCAGCCCCAGACTTTCCTACAACGAGCAGTTCTTC. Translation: CASSPRLSYNEQFF.

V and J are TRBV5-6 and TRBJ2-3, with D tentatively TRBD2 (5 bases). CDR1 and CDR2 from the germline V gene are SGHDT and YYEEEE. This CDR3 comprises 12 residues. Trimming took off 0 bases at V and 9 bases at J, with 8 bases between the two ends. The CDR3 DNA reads TGTGCCAGCAGCTTGGAGAGGGCCACGCAGTATTTT. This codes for CASSLERATQYF.

CDR3 DNA: TGTGCCAGCAGCCGGCGGGCCTTACAAGAGACCCAGTACTTC. It codes for CASSRRALQETQYF. J is TRBJ2-5 and V is TRBV6-5; perhaps TRBD2 as D (5 bases). The V gene lost 6 bases and the J gene lost 2 bases, with 13 bases spanning the gap. In germline, CDR1 is MNHEY, CDR2 SVGAGI. This CDR3 is built from 14 residues.

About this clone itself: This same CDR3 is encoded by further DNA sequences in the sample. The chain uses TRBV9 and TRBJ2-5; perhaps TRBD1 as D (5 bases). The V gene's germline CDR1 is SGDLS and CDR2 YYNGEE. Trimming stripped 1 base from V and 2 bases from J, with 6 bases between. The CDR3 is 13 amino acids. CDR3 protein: CASSVPGQETQYF. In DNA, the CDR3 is TGTGCCAGCAGCGTACCAGGGCAAGAGACCCAGTACTTC. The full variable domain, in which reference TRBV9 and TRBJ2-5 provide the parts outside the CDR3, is DSGVTQTPKHLITATGQRVTLRCSPRSGDLSVYWYQQSLDQGLQFLIQYYNGEERAKGNILERFSAQQFPDLHSELNLSSLELGDSALYFCASSVPGQETQYFGPGTRLLVL.

For the CDR3, the DNA is TGCGCCAGCAGCCAAATGGGGACTAGCGGGACCACAGATACGCAGTATTTT. It translates to CASSQMGTSGTTDTQYF. The chain employs TRBV4-1 and TRBJ2-3; 13 nucleotides match TRBD2. Germline lookup yields CDR1 MGHRA and CDR2 YSYEKL. After removal of 2 bases from V and 2 bases from J, the junction contained 4 bases not matched to a gene. CDR3 size: 17 residues.

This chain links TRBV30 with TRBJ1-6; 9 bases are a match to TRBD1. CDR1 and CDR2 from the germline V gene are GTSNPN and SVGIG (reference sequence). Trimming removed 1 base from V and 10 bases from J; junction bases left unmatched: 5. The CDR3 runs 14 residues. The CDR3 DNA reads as TGTGCCTGGAGTGGGGGGACAGGGTACTCACCCCTCCACTTT. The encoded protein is CAWSGGTGYSPLHF.

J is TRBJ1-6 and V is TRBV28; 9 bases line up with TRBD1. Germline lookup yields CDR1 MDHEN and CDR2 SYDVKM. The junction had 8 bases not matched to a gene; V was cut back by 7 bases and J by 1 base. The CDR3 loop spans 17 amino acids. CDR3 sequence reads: CASTRGGTGSYNSPLHF. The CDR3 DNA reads TGTGCCAGCACCAGGGGGGGGACAGGGTCCTATAATTCACCCCTCCACTTT.

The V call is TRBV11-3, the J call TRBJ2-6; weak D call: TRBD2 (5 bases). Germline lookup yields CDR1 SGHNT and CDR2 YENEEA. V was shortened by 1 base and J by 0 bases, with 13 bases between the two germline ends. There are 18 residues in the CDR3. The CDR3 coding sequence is TGTGCCAGCAGCTTAGGAGAGGGTCTTAGCTCTGGGGCCAACGTCCTGACTTTC. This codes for CASSLGEGLSSGANVLTF.

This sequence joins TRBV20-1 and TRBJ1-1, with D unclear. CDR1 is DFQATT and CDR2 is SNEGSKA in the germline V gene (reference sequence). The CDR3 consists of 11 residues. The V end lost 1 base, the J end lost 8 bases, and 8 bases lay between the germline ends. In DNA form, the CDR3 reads TGCAGTGCTAGAGGAGTTAACGAAGCTTTCTTT. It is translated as CSARGVNEAFF.

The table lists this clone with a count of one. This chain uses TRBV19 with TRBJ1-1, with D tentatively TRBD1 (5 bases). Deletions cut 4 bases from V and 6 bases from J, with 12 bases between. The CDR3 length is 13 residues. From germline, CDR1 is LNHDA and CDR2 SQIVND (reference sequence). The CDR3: CASSRAGNPEAFF. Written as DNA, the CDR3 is TGTGCCAGTAGTAGGGCAGGGAATCCTGAAGCTTTCTTT. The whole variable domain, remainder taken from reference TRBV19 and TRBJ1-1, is DGGITQSPKYLFRKEGQNVTLSCEQNLNHDAMYWYRQDPGQGLRLIYYSQIVNDFQKGDIAEGYSVSREKKESFPLTVTSAQKNPTAFYLCASSRAGNPEAFFGQGTRLTVV.

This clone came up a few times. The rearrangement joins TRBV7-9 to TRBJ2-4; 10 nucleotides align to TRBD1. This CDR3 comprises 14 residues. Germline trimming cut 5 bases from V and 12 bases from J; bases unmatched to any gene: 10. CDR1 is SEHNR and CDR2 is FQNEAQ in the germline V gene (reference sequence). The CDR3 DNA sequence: TGTGCCAGCAGCCTTGATACGACAGGGGGCAGTCAGTACTTC. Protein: CASSLDTTGGSQYF.